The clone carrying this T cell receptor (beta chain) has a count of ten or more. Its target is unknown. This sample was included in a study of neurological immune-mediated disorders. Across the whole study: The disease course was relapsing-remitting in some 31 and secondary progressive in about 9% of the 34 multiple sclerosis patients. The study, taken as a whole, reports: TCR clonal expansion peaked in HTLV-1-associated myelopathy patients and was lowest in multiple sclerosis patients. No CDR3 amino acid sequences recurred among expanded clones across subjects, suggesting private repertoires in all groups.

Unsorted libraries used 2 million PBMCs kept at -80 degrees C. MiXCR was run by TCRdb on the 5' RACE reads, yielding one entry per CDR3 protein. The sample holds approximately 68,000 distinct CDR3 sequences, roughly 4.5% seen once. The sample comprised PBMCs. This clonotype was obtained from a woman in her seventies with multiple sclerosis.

For the CDR3, the DNA is TGCGCCAGCAGCTTAAAACTAGCGGGTTCCTACAATGAGCAGTTCTTC. Translation gives CASSLKLAGSYNEQFF. This sequence joins TRBV5-1 and TRBJ2-1; the match to TRBD2 covers 9 bases. The CDR3 has 16 residues. Trimming cost V 2 bases and J 1 base; bases outside gene matches: 4. Germline CDR1 is SGHRS and CDR2 is YFSETQ.